The clone carrying this T cell receptor (beta chain) was recorded at least ten times. As yet, its antigen is unknown. This record comes from a study of early T cells in non-severe SARS-CoV-2 infection. The wider study: Sequencing targeted bulk RNA from unsorted whole blood, leaving chains unpaired.

Unique molecular identifier tags were affixed to discrete cDNA molecules. TCRdb redid the calling of the 5' RACE reads with MiXCR, one entry per CDR3 protein. The sample comprises some 66,000 distinct CDR3 sequences, 8% to 9.5% of which are singletons, and 3.2% rests with the top ten. Study-level results: Reliance on VDJdb matching favored anti-spike CD8 responses; private and CD4 specificities were missed.

Trimming cost V 6 bases and J 2 bases, with 16 bases left between them. CDR1 is KGHSH, CDR2 LQKENI, per germline. This CDR3 is built from 15 residues. The chain employs TRBV18 and TRBJ1-2; D remains ambiguous. This TCR was sampled from an adult who was a healthcare worker with PCR-confirmed SARS-CoV-2 infection or an uninfected control (not recorded which). Specimen: whole blood. The CDR3 loop reads CASSRTEGRNYGYTF. In nucleotides, the CDR3 is TGTGCCAGCTCGCGGACCGAAGGTCGGAACTATGGCTACACCTTC. The variable domain in full, with the rest retrieved from reference TRBV18 and TRBJ1-2, is NAGVMQNPRHLVRRRGQEARLRCSPMKGHSHVYWYRQLPEEGLKFMVYLQKENIIDESGMPKERFSAEFPKEGPSILRIQQVVRGDSAAYFCASSRTEGRNYGYTFGSGTRLTVV.